The 22 T cell receptor beta chains in this list originate from one sample, sequenced in a study of blood T cell repertoires in COVID-19. Sequencing was performed with immunoSEQ multiplex PCR; in TCRdb, only in-frame clones are kept and a portion is missing. The repertoire has roughly 300,000 clones, 92% of them found once; the top ten carry approximately 17%. Specimen: PBMCs or T cells enriched from blood (not recorded which). The receptor source for this set is a young woman who had recovered from COVID-19.

The CDR3, as DNA: TGTGCCAGCAGCTTAGAGGAGGGTACATACAATGAGCAGTTCTTC. This codes for CASSLEEGTYNEQFF. The chain couples TRBV7-2 to TRBJ2-1; weak D call: TRBD2 (6 bases). V shed 1 base and J shed 4 bases, with 11 bases lying between them. CDR3 length: 15 residues. Germline assignment: CDR1 SGHTA and CDR2 FQGNSA.

CDR3 bases: TGTGCCAGCAGCGTAGTGGAGGGACAGTATGGCTACACCTTC. Translating it yields CASSVVEGQYGYTF. This chain links TRBV9 with TRBJ1-2, with 7 nucleotides matching TRBD1. Germline CDR1 is SGDLS and CDR2 is YYNGEE. The CDR3 consists of 14 residues. V lost 0 bases and J lost 5; bases outside the gene matches: 4.

This chain joins TRBV27 and TRBJ2-7; 9 nucleotides line up with TRBD2. Unmatched junction bases numbered 6, after V lost 4 bases and J lost 5 bases. Per germline, CDR1 MNHEY and CDR2 SMNVEV (reference sequence). This CDR3 has 14 residues. DNA of the CDR3: TGTGCCAGCAGTTATTTAGCGGGGGAGGACGAGCAGTACTTC. It yields the protein CASSYLAGEDEQYF.

The chain is built from TRBV5-1 and TRBJ2-1; 8 bases line up with TRBD2. CDR3 length: 18 residues. Germline V gives CDR1 SGHRS, CDR2 YFSETQ. Unmatched junction bases numbered 8, after V lost 0 bases and J lost 0 bases. This CDR3 reads CASSLAAGGPSSYNEQFF. CDR3 DNA sequence: TGCGCCAGCAGCTTGGCGGCGGGAGGCCCGAGCTCCTACAATGAGCAGTTCTTC.

The chain carries TRBV3-1 (or the pseudogene TRBV3-2) and TRBJ1-1; 9 bases line up with TRBD1. There are 18 residues in the CDR3. Germline V gene sequence: CDR1 LGHDT, CDR2 YNNKEL (reference sequence). After removal of 4 bases from V and 0 bases from J, the junction contained 12 bases not matched to a gene. CDR3 residues: CASSPFGLQGAMNTEAFF. DNA for the CDR3: TGTGCCAGCAGCCCGTTCGGCCTACAGGGGGCCATGAACACTGAAGCTTTCTTT.

This chain links TRBV7-3 with TRBJ2-2; TRBD1 matches at 8 bases. Germline assignment: CDR1 SGHTA and CDR2 FQGTGA. After removal of 5 bases from V and 5 bases from J, the junction contained 7 bases not matched to a gene. CDR3 size: 15 residues. CDR3 loop: CASSPRQGATGELFF. As DNA, the CDR3 is TGTGCCAGCAGCCCACGCCAGGGGGCAACCGGGGAGCTGTTTTTT.

The rearrangement uses TRBV3-1 (or the pseudogene TRBV3-2) and TRBJ1-2; tentatively, D is TRBD1 (5 bases). Germline lookup yields CDR1 LGHDT and CDR2 YNNKEL (reference sequence). Trimming stripped 4 bases from V and 3 bases from J, with 9 bases between. The CDR3 is 13 amino acids. The CDR3 nucleotides are TGTGCCAGCAGCCGAGGACAAGACTATGGCTACACCTTC. It encodes CASSRGQDYGYTF.

This rearrangement joins TRBV28 to TRBJ1-6; TRBD1 might be the D (6 bases). The germline V gene has CDR1 MDHEN and CDR2 SYDVKM. V was trimmed by 5 bases and J by 8 bases, leaving 22 bases between them. This CDR3 has 17 amino acids. The DNA of the CDR3 is TGTGCCAGCAGTCTATACGGGAAGGCAGGGGCATATTCACCCCTCCACTTT. As protein: CASSLYGKAGAYSPLHF.

In regard to this clone: A junction end diverges from the germline sequence, so it may reflect a read error. The chain joins TRBV10-3 to TRBJ2-7; 16 bases line up with TRBD2. Germline assignment: CDR1 ENHRY and CDR2 SYGVKD. The CDR3 covers 12 residues. CDR3 sequence reads: CATGTSGRVKHF. Here the CDR3 DNA reads TGTGCCACCGGGACTAGCGGGAGGGTAAAGCACTTC.

V and J are TRBV10-1 and TRBJ2-5; D may be TRBD1 (5 bases). Germline V gene lookup returns CDR1 WNHNN and CDR2 SYGVQD (reference sequence). Between the trimmed V and J ends, which lost 4 bases and 7 bases, there was a span of 13 bases. The CDR3 has 13 residues. The CDR3 DNA sequence: TGCGCCAGCAGTGGTAGTAAAGGGGCGACCCAGTACTTC. The encoded protein is CASSGSKGATQYF.

The chain carries TRBV6-5 and TRBJ2-7, with 8 bases aligning to TRBD2. V lost 6 bases to trimming and J lost 6 bases; unmatched junction nucleotides: 13. The V gene's germline CDR1 is MNHEY and CDR2 SVGAGI. There are 15 residues in the CDR3. The CDR3 coding sequence is TGTGCCAGCAGGCCGCCGGGACTAGGGTCCCTCGAGCAGTACTTC. Amino acids: CASRPPGLGSLEQYF.

The rearrangement joins TRBV7-3 to TRBJ2-7, with D tentatively TRBD1 (5 bases). Trimming removed 3 bases from V and 5 bases from J, with 11 bases in between. The germline V gene encodes CDR1 SGHTA and CDR2 FQGTGA. The CDR3 is made up of 13 amino acids. This CDR3 is CASSLDNIHEQYF. CDR3 sequence (DNA): TGTGCCAGCAGCTTGGACAACATCCACGAGCAGTACTTC.

This clone appeared once. V gene TRBV7-8 combines with J gene TRBJ2-6, with D tentatively TRBD2 (6 bases). The V end lost 5 bases, the J end lost 0 bases, and 17 bases lay between the germline ends. CDR1 SGHVS and CDR2 FQNEAQ come from the germline V gene. There are 18 residues in the CDR3. The CDR3 region has the DNA TGTGCCAGCAGCCCATGGGGGGAATTAGCCTCTGGGGCCAACGTCCTGACTTTC. Translation gives CASSPWGELASGANVLTF.

The V call is TRBV6-2 or TRBV6-3, the J call TRBJ1-5; TRBD1 might be the D (6 bases). Trimming shortened V by 6 bases and J by 2 bases, and 11 bases separated the two germline ends. CDR3 length equals 14 residues. Germline V CDR1 and CDR2: MNHEY, SVGEGT. CDR3 region: CASSRGGGNQPQHF. DNA for the CDR3: TGTGCCAGCAGCCGCGGGGGCGGCAATCAGCCCCAGCATTTT.

The rearrangement joins TRBV27 to TRBJ2-7; D gene uncertain. V was clipped by 10 bases and J by 3 bases, with 16 bases between them. CDR1 and CDR2 (germline): MNHEY, SMNVEV (reference sequence). This CDR3 has 13 residues. For the CDR3, the DNA is TGTGCCACCTGGTCCCTCGTCAGCTACGAGCAGTACTTC. Protein sequence: CATWSLVSYEQYF.

This chain links TRBV7-2 with TRBJ2-1; D unresolved. Germline lookup yields CDR1 SGHTA and CDR2 FQGNSA. Trimming took 6 bases from V and 4 from J, leaving 16 bases between them. The CDR3 has 15 amino acids. The CDR3 spells CASRGAGVRYNEQFF. The CDR3 DNA follows: TGTGCCAGCAGAGGAGCTGGAGTTAGGTACAATGAGCAGTTCTTC.

CDR3 nucleotide sequence: TGTGCCAGCAGTTTCGGAGCGAACACCGGGGAGCTGTTTTTT. Translation: CASSFGANTGELFF. This sequence joins TRBV27 and TRBJ2-2; D gene unclear. V was pared by 3 bases and J by 0 bases, with 5 bases between. Germline V gene lookup returns CDR1 MNHEY and CDR2 SMNVEV (reference sequence). The CDR3 totals 14 residues.

J is TRBJ2-7 and V is TRBV4-3, with 15 bases aligning to TRBD2. The V gene end was trimmed by 5 bases and the J gene end by 4 bases; junction bases not matched to a gene: 6. The length of the CDR3 is 16 residues. Germline V gene sequence: CDR1 LGHNA, CDR2 YSLEER. CDR3 sequence (DNA): TGCGCCAGCAGCTACGGACTAGCGGGGGGGAGGTACGAGCAGTACTTC. Amino acid sequence: CASSYGLAGGRYEQYF.

In DNA form, the CDR3 reads TGTGCCAGCCGGAGAACAGGGGCCTACGAGCAGTACTTC. It specifies CASRRTGAYEQYF. The chain joins TRBV12-3 or TRBV12-4 to TRBJ2-7; TRBD1 matches 7 bases. V was clipped by 8 bases and J by 2 bases; unmatched bases: 6. The CDR3 has 13 residues.

The chain links TRBV6-5 to TRBJ1-2; 7 bases line up with TRBD1. Per germline, CDR1 MNHEY and CDR2 SVGAGI. Trimming removed 11 bases from V and 0 bases from J; junction bases left unmatched: 9. This CDR3 has 14 residues. For the CDR3, the DNA is TGTGCCGGAAGAGGGGGCTTAGCTAACTATGGCTACACCTTC. It translates to CAGRGGLANYGYTF.

V usage is TRBV2 and J usage is TRBJ1-1; tentative D call: TRBD1 (5 bases). Germline-derived CDR1 and CDR2 are SNHLY and FYNNEI. V dropped 7 bases and J dropped 2 bases, with 11 bases sitting between them. The CDR3 is made up of 13 amino acids. CDR3 sequence reads: CASTTDSNTEAFF. The CDR3 DNA is TGTGCCAGCACCACCGACAGCAACACTGAAGCTTTCTTT.

This chain links TRBV19 with TRBJ2-1, with a tentative D call TRBD1 (5 bases). V gave up 4 bases and J gave up 1 base, with 14 bases separating them. From germline, CDR1 is LNHDA and CDR2 SQIVND (reference sequence). CDR3 length equals 16 residues. The CDR3 spells CASSRAGLGSYNEQFF. As DNA, the CDR3 is TGTGCCAGTAGTAGGGCAGGGCTAGGGTCCTACAATGAGCAGTTCTTC.